This entry lists 16 T cell receptor beta chains sequenced from one sample in a study of CD8 T cells in Susac syndrome. After extraction with the RNeasy kit, 0.5 to 1 ug of the RNA was reverse transcribed using random hexamers. TCRdb analysed the immunoSEQ multiplex PCR reads with MiXCR anew, one entry per CDR3 protein. This sample has about 140,000 distinct CDR3 sequences, with roughly 95% found just once. Sequences were obtained from CD4+ T cells from PBMCs. These receptors all come from a human donor in good health.

The chain links TRBV19 to TRBJ2-3; 8 nucleotides align to TRBD1. The trim removed 4 bases at V and 0 bases at J, leaving 3 bases unmatched. The germline V gene encodes CDR1 LNHDA and CDR2 SQIVND (reference sequence). CDR3 length: 15 residues. CDR3 sequence reads: CASSKGTGSTDTQYF. The CDR3 region has the DNA TGTGCCAGTAGTAAGGGGACAGGTAGCACAGATACGCAGTATTTT.

For the CDR3, the DNA is TGTGCCAGCAGCTTAGGGGCAATTATAGATGAGCAGTTCTTC. Translating gives CASSLGAIIDEQFF. The J gene is TRBJ2-1, the V gene TRBV11-2; D gene unclear. This CDR3 is built from 14 residues. V lost 1 base to trimming and J lost 8 bases, with 12 bases between them. CDR1 is SGHAT and CDR2 is FQNNGV in the germline V gene.

The gene calls are TRBV3-1 and TRBJ2-7; TRBD1 aligns across 8 bases. The germline CDR1 and CDR2 sequences are LGHDT and YNNKEL (reference sequence). After removal of 4 bases from V and 7 bases from J, the junction contained 9 bases not matched to a gene. This CDR3 has 14 amino acids. The CDR3 sequence is CASSLVGTGLEQYF. CDR3 bases: TGTGCCAGCAGCCTAGTCGGGACAGGCTTGGAGCAGTACTTC.

The chain carries TRBV25-1 and TRBJ2-1, with D possibly matching TRBD2 (5 bases). This CDR3 comprises 15 residues. V lost 8 bases to trimming and J lost 0 bases, with 14 bases between them. Germline V CDR1 and CDR2: MGHDK, SYGVNS. CDR3 in DNA: TGTGCCAGCCTAGGAGCCGGGATCTCCTACAATGAGCAGTTCTTC. Encoded protein: CASLGAGISYNEQFF.

The chain is built from TRBV29-1 and TRBJ2-5; maybe TRBD2 (5 bases). Trimming shortened V by 0 bases and J by 5 bases, and 13 bases separated the two germline ends. Germline CDR1 reads SQVTM; CDR2 reads ANQGSEA. The CDR3 runs to 14 residues. The DNA of the CDR3 is TGCAGCGTTGAAGATGCCCTAGCTCGGGAGACCCAGTACTTC. Protein: CSVEDALARETQYF.

A few counts support this clonotype. The V and J genes are TRBV4-1 and TRBJ2-5; D not resolved. The CDR3 consists of 14 residues. V lost 2 bases and J 2 bases, leaving 9 bases between the germline ends. CDR1 and CDR2 from the germline V gene are MGHRA and YSYEKL. CDR3 amino acids: CASSQLLRQETQYF. The CDR3 DNA follows: TGCGCCAGCAGCCAACTTCTCCGGCAAGAGACCCAGTACTTC.

The chain couples TRBV9 to TRBJ2-6; D gene uncertain. V was trimmed by 1 base and J by 1 base, leaving 3 bases between them. CDR3 size: 14 residues. Germline-derived CDR1 and CDR2 are SGDLS and YYNGEE. CDR3 sequence (DNA): TGTGCCAGCAGCGTAATGTCTGGGGCCAACGTCCTGACTTTC. Encoded protein: CASSVMSGANVLTF.

V and J are TRBV9 and TRBJ2-7; D is possibly TRBD2 (5 bases). V was pared by 0 bases and J by 7 bases, with 8 bases between. CDR1 and CDR2 (germline): SGDLS, YYNGEE. The CDR3 is 12 amino acids. The CDR3 region is CASSVGPGEQYF. The CDR3 region has the DNA TGTGCCAGCAGCGTAGGCCCGGGGGAGCAGTACTTC.

This clonotype showed up just once. The rearrangement joins TRBV30 to TRBJ2-2; no firm D call. Germline assignment: CDR1 GTSNPN and CDR2 SVGIG (reference sequence). The CDR3 has 12 residues. Trimming removed 1 base at V and 2 bases at J, with 2 bases between. CDR3 nucleotides: TGTGCCTGGAGTGAAAACACCGGGGAGCTGTTTTTT. It yields the protein CAWSENTGELFF. Combining the CDR3 with reference TRBV30 and TRBJ2-2 gives the whole variable domain SQTIHQWPATLVQPVGSPLSLECTVEGTSNPNLYWYRQAAGRGLQLLFYSVGIGQISSEVPQNLSASRPQDRQFILSSKKLLLSDSGFYLCAWSENTGELFFGEGSRLTVL.

As regards this clonotype: A junction end diverges from the germline sequence, so it may reflect a read error. In nucleotides, the CDR3 is TGTGCCAGCTCTCCACAGGGGGCGGCCTACGAGCAGTACTTC. Amino acid sequence: CASSPQGAAYEQYF. The V call is TRBV18, the J call TRBJ2-7; 9 bases line up with TRBD1. CDR1 and CDR2 from the germline V gene are KGHSH and LQKENI. The CDR3 totals 14 residues.

The genes are TRBV7-2 and TRBJ2-1, with D tentatively TRBD1 (6 bases). Germline V gives CDR1 SGHTA, CDR2 FQGNSA. Trimming stripped 5 bases from V and 7 bases from J, with 18 bases between. The CDR3 runs 15 residues. CDR3 DNA sequence: TGTGCCAGCAGCGCAGACAGGTTTTGGGGGAATGAGCAGTTCTTC. Its translation: CASSADRFWGNEQFF. Full variable domain (rest looked up from reference TRBV7-2 and TRBJ2-1): GAGVSQSPSNKVTEKGKDVELRCDPISGHTALYWYRQSLGQGLEFLIYFQGNSAPDKSGLPSDRFSAERTGGSVSTLTIQRTQQEDSAVYLCASSADRFWGNEQFFGPGTRLTVL.

This clonotype was seen only a few times. The chain is built from TRBV20-1 and TRBJ2-7; TRBD2 matches at 9 bases. Germline values: CDR1 DFQATT, CDR2 SNEGSKA (reference sequence). The CDR3 extends over 14 amino acids. V was pared by 3 bases and J by 0 bases, with 3 bases of the junction left unmatched. This CDR3 reads CSASRLADSYEQYF. The CDR3 nucleotides are TGCAGTGCTAGCAGACTAGCGGACTCCTACGAGCAGTACTTC.

The CDR3 spells CSVLRDRQSWDTGELFF. The CDR3 DNA reads TGCAGCGTTCTTAGGGACAGGCAATCTTGGGACACCGGGGAGCTGTTTTTT. The chain carries TRBV29-1 and TRBJ2-2; the match to TRBD1 covers 8 bases. The CDR3 sequence is 17 residues long. Germline V gene data show CDR1 as SQVTM and CDR2 as ANQGSEA. The trim removed 5 bases at V and 3 bases at J, leaving 14 bases unmatched.

The genes are TRBV7-9 and TRBJ2-5; 7 bases line up with TRBD1. Germline assignment: CDR1 SEHNR and CDR2 FQNEAQ (reference sequence). V lost 4 bases and J lost 2; bases outside the gene matches: 4. This CDR3 is built from 14 residues. CDR3 loop: CASSYRGRQETQYF. The CDR3 DNA reads as TGTGCCAGCAGCTACAGGGGAAGACAAGAGACCCAGTACTTC.

In this sample, this clonotype turned up once. The chain is built from TRBV6-5 and TRBJ2-2; no firm D call. Per germline, CDR1 MNHEY and CDR2 SVGAGI. Between the trimmed V and J ends, which lost 2 bases and 2 bases, there was a span of 18 bases. The CDR3 has 18 residues. The CDR3 reads CASSYTSPSPPNTGELFF. The CDR3 nucleotides are TGTGCCAGCAGTTACACCAGCCCCTCTCCCCCCAACACCGGGGAGCTGTTTTTT.

The gene calls are TRBV4-1 and TRBJ2-5; D might be TRBD2 (6 bases). The CDR3 contains 14 residues. The germline V and J ends were trimmed by 5 bases and 5 bases, with 15 bases remaining between them. Germline V gives CDR1 MGHRA, CDR2 YSYEKL. The CDR3 region is CASSGSGQLETQYF. Written as DNA, the CDR3 is TGCGCCAGCAGCGGAAGCGGGCAGCTGGAGACCCAGTACTTC.